These 24 T cell receptor beta chains originate from one sample sequenced in a study of glioma-infiltrating T cells. TCR alpha and beta CDR3 regions were amplified from RNA using iRepertoire nested multiplex PCR. TCRdb itself ran the multiplex PCR reads through MiXCR, one entry per CDR3 protein. The table includes about 190,000 distinct CDR3 sequences, about 32% detected once. The sequencing sample was made of glioma tissue, nonneoplastic brain tissue, or PBMCs (not recorded which). All receptors come from a human donor with low-grade glioma or glioblastoma, undergoing nonglioma brain surgery, or in good health (not recorded which).

About this clonotype: This may be a read error: a much more frequent sequence differs by one nucleotide. The chain is built from TRBV6-2 or TRBV6-3 and TRBJ2-5; D is possibly TRBD1 (6 bases). V was clipped by 6 bases and J by 1 base, with 21 bases between them. Germline V gives CDR1 MNHEY, CDR2 SVGEGT. The CDR3 is made up of 17 amino acids. The CDR3 loop is CASSHGQPTQSQETQYF. The DNA of the CDR3 is TGTGCCAGCAGCCACGGACAGCCAACTCAGTCCCAAGAGACCCAGTACTTC.

As concerns this clonotype: A single base separates this from a much larger clone, so it may be a read error. A read error is likely, as this CDR3 ends without the conserved phenylalanine or tryptophan. V is TRBV7-2 and J is TRBJ2-7; no firm D call. The ends were cut back, 1 base at V and 3 bases at J, with 13 bases in the middle. This CDR3 region has 15 residues. Germline lookup yields CDR1 SGHTA and CDR2 FQGNSA. CDR3 sequence: CASSLGLSSVYEQYS. CDR3 bases: TGTGCCAGCAGCTTAGGGCTTTCATCGGTCTACGAGCAGTACTCC.

This rearrangement joins TRBV3-1 to TRBJ2-3, with 11 bases aligning to TRBD2. This CDR3 is 17 amino acids long. Trimming removed 6 bases from V and 5 bases from J; junction bases left unmatched: 13. Germline CDR1 is LGHDT and CDR2 is YNNKEL (reference sequence). The CDR3 protein is CASSNLHSGRAEDTQYF. The CDR3 DNA follows: TGTGCCAGCAGTAATCTCCATAGCGGGAGGGCCGAAGATACGCAGTATTTT.

This clonotype was counted between two and nine times. This rearrangement joins TRBV11-3 to TRBJ2-3; 7 nucleotides agree with TRBD1. The length of the CDR3 is 14 residues. Germline assignment: CDR1 SGHNT and CDR2 YENEEA. V lost 4 bases to trimming and J lost 2 bases; unmatched junction nucleotides: 3. CDR3 loop: CASSSGQLTDTQYF. CDR3 DNA sequence: TGTGCCAGCAGCTCGGGACAGCTCACAGATACGCAGTATTTT.

This clonotype has a count of ten or more. The chain has TRBV6-2 or TRBV6-3 and TRBJ2-5, with TRBD2 identical over 14 bases. The germline V gene has CDR1 MNHEY and CDR2 SVGEGT. V shed 6 bases and J 4 bases; nucleotides not matched to a gene: 4. The CDR3 sequence is 15 residues long. The CDR3 spells CASRTGLAGAETQYF. Here the CDR3 DNA reads TGTGCCAGCAGAACGGGACTAGCGGGAGCAGAGACCCAGTACTTC.

This sequence joins TRBV7-2 and TRBJ2-7; a weak D match, TRBD2 (6 bases). The V end was cut by 3 bases, the J end by 8 bases, with 11 bases between. This CDR3 is 12 amino acids long. CDR1 and CDR2 (germline): SGHTA, FQGNSA. The CDR3 DNA sequence: TGTGCCAGCAGCTTTGCCAGCGGGCAGCAGTACTTC. It encodes CASSFASGQQYF.

Of note for this clonotype: This may be a read error: a much more frequent sequence differs by one nucleotide. The chain combines TRBV19 with TRBJ1-1; D call uncertain. V dropped 7 bases and J dropped 1 base, with 7 bases sitting between them. CDR1 LNHDA and CDR2 SQIVND come from the germline V gene (reference sequence). The CDR3 totals 12 residues. The CDR3 spells CASIVGNTEAFF. CDR3 in DNA: TGTGCCAGTATTGTGGGGAACACTGAAGCTTTCTTT.

The gene calls are TRBV7-2 and TRBJ2-7; the D is unclear. Germline CDR1 is SGHTA and CDR2 is FQGNSA. The CDR3 runs 16 residues. V lost 1 base to trimming and J lost 0 bases, with 13 bases between them. For the CDR3, the DNA is TGTGCCAGCAGCTTAGTATCGAGCGTATACTCCTACGAGCAGTACTTC. Translated, it gives CASSLVSSVYSYEQYF.

This clonotype occurred a few times. The chain uses TRBV5-1 and TRBJ1-1, with 12 bases that match TRBD1. The CDR3 length is 16 residues. CDR1 and CDR2 (germline): SGHRS, YFSETQ. Trimming cost V 5 bases and J 8 bases; bases outside gene matches: 13. The CDR3 loop is CASRQTGTGGIAEAFF. The CDR3 bases are TGCGCCAGCAGACAGACCGGGACAGGGGGCATTGCCGAAGCTTTCTTT.

As concerns this clonotype: The final CDR3 position lacks the conserved phenylalanine or tryptophan, pointing to a likely read error. The V call is TRBV27, the J call TRBJ1-6, with no clear D. Germline CDR1 is MNHEY and CDR2 is SMNVEV (reference sequence). The CDR3 is 14 residues long. Trimming removed 3 bases from V and 7 bases from J, with 10 bases in between. Here the CDR3 DNA reads TGTGCCAGCAGTTTCGGACCCCAGAATTCACCCCTCCACCTT. Its protein is CASSFGPQNSPLHL.

Turning to this clonotype: A junction end diverges from the germline sequence, so it may reflect a read error. V gene TRBV10-2 combines with J gene TRBJ2-1; 8 positions match TRBD2. CDR1 WSHSY and CDR2 SAAADI come from the germline V gene. The CDR3 sequence is 19 residues long. The CDR3 nucleotides read TGTGCCAGCAGCCTCAAGGGACTAGAGGGAGGATCCTCCGCCGATGAGCAGTTCTTC. Translated, it gives CASSLKGLEGGSSADEQFF.

The rearrangement uses TRBV20-1 and TRBJ1-2; possibly TRBD1 for D (6 bases). V lost 1 base and J lost 11, with 20 bases in between. CDR3 length equals 14 residues. CDR1 and CDR2 from the germline V gene are DFQATT and SNEGSKA (reference sequence). CDR3 sequence: CSARVSTGYYVYTF. The DNA of the CDR3 is TGCAGTGCTAGAGTCTCTACAGGGTACTATGTTTACACCTTC.

This clonotype has ten or more counts. J is TRBJ2-3 and V is TRBV7-3; possibly TRBD1 for D (6 bases). V lost 5 bases to trimming and J lost 3 bases, with 18 bases between them. Germline-derived CDR1 and CDR2 are SGHTA and FQGTGA. The CDR3 consists of 16 residues. The CDR3 nucleotides read TGTGCCAGCAGCCTGGACCGGACAGACCTAACAGATACGCAGTATTTT. Translation gives CASSLDRTDLTDTQYF. The complete variable domain, with remaining parts taken from reference TRBV7-3 and TRBJ2-3, reads GAGVSQTPSNKVTEKGKYVELRCDPISGHTALYWYRQSLGQGPEFLIYFQGTGAADDSGLPNDRFFAVRPEGSVSTLKIQRTERGDSAVYLCASSLDRTDLTDTQYFGPGTRLTVL.

This clonotype turned up a few times. The chain employs TRBV18 and TRBJ1-4; D is undetermined. This CDR3 comprises 15 residues. Germline CDR1 and CDR2: KGHSH and LQKENI. Trimming removed 7 bases at V and 8 bases at J, with 20 bases between. This CDR3 is CASFHRNPAEEKLFF. CDR3 nucleotide sequence: TGTGCCAGCTTTCACCGGAACCCGGCAGAGGAAAAACTGTTTTTT.

Turning to this clonotype: The junction departs from germline at one end; a sequencing error may be responsible. The V and J genes are TRBV4-2 and TRBJ1-1, with D unclear. This CDR3 contains 16 residues. Germline V CDR1 and CDR2: LGHNA, YNFKEQ. The DNA for the CDR3 is TGTGCCAGCAGCCGGTCGGACGGAAACTTGAACACTAAAGCTTTCTTT. Protein: CASSRSDGNLNTKAFF.

This clonotype came up once. A much larger clone sits a single nucleotide away, making a read error possible. The chain has TRBV19 and TRBJ1-1, with D possibly TRBD1 on 6 matching bases. The CDR3 is made up of 14 amino acids. CDR1 is LNHDA, CDR2 SQIVND, per germline (reference sequence). CDR3 amino acids: CASSEGVMNTEPFF. CDR3 DNA: TGTGCCAGTAGTGAGGGGGTTATGAACACTGAACCTTTCTTT.

As concerns this clonotype: Just one base apart from a much larger clone, this may be a read error. This chain's CDR3 is CAISVGTNGEQYF. The CDR3 bases are TGTGCCATCAGTGTAGGGACTAATGGCGAGCAGTACTTC. The rearrangement uses TRBV10-3 and TRBJ2-7, with 7 nucleotides matching TRBD2. Germline V gives CDR1 ENHRY, CDR2 SYGVKD. Trimming took 4 bases from V and 6 from J; bases not matched to a gene: 6. The CDR3 has 13 residues.

The chain uses TRBV2 and TRBJ2-3; 11 nucleotides line up with TRBD2. The CDR3 loop spans 14 amino acids. With 11 bases clipped from V and 1 base from J, the junction kept 5 bases outside the gene matches. The germline gives CDR1 SNHLY, CDR2 FYNNEI. The CDR3 DNA reads as TGTGCCGGGAGACTAGCGGGGCGCACAGATACGCAGTATTTT. Amino acid sequence: CAGRLAGRTDTQYF.

Note on this clonotype: This clone may be a read error of a much larger clone one base away. The chain has TRBV4-1 and TRBJ2-5; 8 nucleotides agree with TRBD1. Germline loops: CDR1 MGHRA, CDR2 YSYEKL. The CDR3 totals 14 residues. This chain's CDR3 is CTSSQGTGPETQYF. CDR3 bases: TGCACCAGCAGCCAAGGGACAGGTCCGGAGACCCAGTACTTC.

On this clonotype itself: This may come from a read error, since a much larger clone is one base off. The chain carries TRBV4-3 and TRBJ1-1; no definite D call. CDR1 is LGHNA, CDR2 YSLEER, per germline. The CDR3 length is 15 residues. Trimming took off 0 bases at V and 4 bases at J, with 12 bases between the two ends. The CDR3 spells CASSQDRRHITEAFF. In DNA form, the CDR3 reads TGCGCCAGCAGCCAAGATAGGAGGCATATCACTGAAGCTTTCTTT.

The table lists this clonotype with many counts. The rearrangement joins TRBV7-2 to TRBJ2-1, with 11 bases fitting TRBD2. CDR3 length: 18 residues. CDR1 and CDR2 from the germline V gene are SGHTA and FQGNSA. The ends lost 5 bases at V and 0 bases at J; junction bases unmatched: 9. The CDR3 sequence: CASSPLAGGPSSYNEQFF. The CDR3 nucleotides read TGTGCCAGCAGCCCTCTAGCGGGAGGACCTAGCTCCTACAATGAGCAGTTCTTC. Together with reference TRBV7-2 and TRBJ2-1, the CDR3 gives the full variable domain: GAGVSQSPSNKVTEKGKDVELRCDPISGHTALYWYRQSLGQGLEFLIYFQGNSAPDKSGLPSDRFSAERTGGSVSTLTIQRTQQEDSAVYLCASSPLAGGPSSYNEQFFGPGTRLTVL.

This clonotype has at least ten counts. V gene TRBV4-3 combines with J gene TRBJ1-1; D not resolved. The CDR3 sequence is 15 residues long. CDR1 is LGHNA, CDR2 YSLEER, per germline. Between the trimmed V and J ends, which lost 0 bases and 4 bases, there was a span of 12 bases. CDR3 residues: CASSQDTSIGTEAFF. The CDR3, as DNA: TGCGCCAGCAGCCAAGATACTTCGATCGGCACTGAAGCTTTCTTT.

Ten or more counts support this clonotype. V gene TRBV28 combines with J gene TRBJ2-1, with D possibly matching TRBD2 (6 bases). With 3 bases removed from V and 8 bases from J, the gap between germline ends came to 17 bases. The CDR3 has 15 amino acids. Germline V CDR1 and CDR2: MDHEN, SYDVKM. The CDR3 DNA is TGTGCCAGCAGTTTCGCGGGACCTAGATACGATGAGCAGTTCTTC. Translated: CASSFAGPRYDEQFF. The full variable domain, in which reference TRBV28 and TRBJ2-1 provide the parts outside the CDR3, is DVKVTQSSRYLVKRTGEKVFLECVQDMDHENMFWYRQDPGLGLRLIYFSYDVKMKEKGDIPEGYSVSREKKERFSLILESASTNQTSMYLCASSFAGPRYDEQFFGPGTRLTVL.

This clonotype was seen once. A much larger clone is a single base away; this may be a read error. The chain recombines TRBV7-6 with TRBJ2-5, with 8 bases matching TRBD2. V gave up 0 bases and J gave up 12 bases; unmatched junction bases: 9. CDR1 is SGHVS, CDR2 FNYEAQ, per germline. The CDR3 is 14 residues long. CDR3 residues: CASSLAPAGVAKYF. The CDR3 DNA reads TGTGCCAGCAGCTTAGCGCCAGCGGGAGTGGCCAAGTACTTC.